The rows below give T cell receptor beta chains drawn from one sample of a study of blood T cells in healthy people across ages. From the 5' RACE reads, TCRdb called clonotypes with MiXCR, one entry per CDR3 protein. This table holds roughly 800,000 distinct CDR3 sequences, 55% to 70% found once. Material for sequencing was blood. All receptors derive from a man aged 25-45 years in good health. Each CDR3 is given with its conserved first and last residue. A D gene is named only where the DNA matches it firmly. Only some rows state a clone size, as once, few, many or a class for expanded clones.

TGTGCCAGCAGTCTCGGGGTTATAGAAGGCTACACCTTC	CASSLGVIEGYTF	TRBJ1-2	TRBV12-3/TRBV12-4	-	-
TGTGCCTGGACAGGGACGAACGAAAACTATGGCTACACCTTC	CAWTGTNENYGYTF	TRBJ1-2	TRBV7-9	TRBD1	-
TGTGCCAGCAGTGAGTACGGGACTCGTTTGGCTCAGCCCCAGCATTTT	CASSEYGTRLAQPQHF	TRBJ1-5	TRBV6-1	-	-
TGTGCCAGCAGAAATACTCTAGCGGGAGCTCCCTACGAGCAGTACTTC	CASRNTLAGAPYEQYF	TRBJ2-7	TRBV21-1	-	-
TGTGCCAGCAGTTTATGGGGCTCCGAGCAGTACTTC	CASSLWGSEQYF	TRBJ2-7	TRBV12-3/TRBV12-4	-	-
TGTGCCAGCAGCTTAGAAATAATGGGGACAGGGGCGGTCCATGAGCAGTTCTTC	CASSLEIMGTGAVHEQFF	TRBJ2-1	TRBV7-2	TRBD1	-
TGCGCCAGCAGCTCGAAGACTAGTCGAGAGACCCAGTACTTC	CASSSKTSRETQYF	TRBJ2-5	TRBV5-1	-	few
TGCGCCAGCAGCCAAGAGGCGGGGTTCGACGAGCAGTACTTC	CASSQEAGFDEQYF	TRBJ2-7	TRBV4-3	-	few
TGTGCCAGTAGCAACAGTCACTATGGCTACACCTTC	CASSNSHYGYTF	TRBJ1-2	TRBV19	-	-
TGCGCCAGCAGCTTGTCTTACTCCAATGAGCAGTTCTTC	CASSLSYSNEQFF	TRBJ2-1	TRBV5-1	-	few
TGCAGTGCTAGCTCCCCGGACGGATATGGCTACACCTTC	CSASSPDGYGYTF	TRBJ1-2	TRBV20-1	-	-
TGTGCCAGCAGCTCTGGACAGGGGGGCTCACCCCCCCACTTT	CASSSGQGGSPPHF	TRBJ1-6	TRBV13	TRBD1	-
TGCAGTGCTTACCCCGGGGAACAGGGGGGGAATCAGCCCCAGCATTTT	CSAYPGEQGGNQPQHF	TRBJ1-5	TRBV20-1	TRBD1	-